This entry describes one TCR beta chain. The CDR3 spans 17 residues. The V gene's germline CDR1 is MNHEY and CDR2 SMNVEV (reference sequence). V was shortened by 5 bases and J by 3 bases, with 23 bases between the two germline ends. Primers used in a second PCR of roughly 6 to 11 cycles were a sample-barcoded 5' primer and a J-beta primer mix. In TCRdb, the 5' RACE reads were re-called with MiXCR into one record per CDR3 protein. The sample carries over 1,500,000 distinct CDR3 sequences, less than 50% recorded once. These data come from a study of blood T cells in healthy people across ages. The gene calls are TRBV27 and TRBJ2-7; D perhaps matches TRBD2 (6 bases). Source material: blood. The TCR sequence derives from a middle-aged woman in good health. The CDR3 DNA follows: TGTGCCAGCAGTCCCCTGGGAATTGGGGGGATCGGCTACGAGCAGTACTTC. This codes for CASSPLGIGGIGYEQYF.